Below, 32 T cell receptor beta chains from the same sample are listed, as sequenced in a study of cytomegalovirus exposure and HLA in healthy donors. TCRdb's copy holds only in-frame clones and misses some; the assay was immunoSEQ multiplex PCR. The table records about 140,000 clones, approximately 84% of them present only once. Input material: PBMCs. These receptor sequences come from a woman in her thirties in good health and CMV-seronegative.

This CDR3 reads CASNNLGGQETQYF. CDR3 coding DNA: TGTGCCAGCAACAACTTGGGAGGGCAAGAGACCCAGTACTTC. The V and J genes are TRBV6-6 and TRBJ2-5; 7 bases align to TRBD2. The CDR3 is made up of 14 amino acids. CDR1 MNHNY and CDR2 SVGAGI come from the germline V gene (reference sequence). V gave up 7 bases and J gave up 2 bases; unmatched junction bases: 7.

This chain links TRBV2 with TRBJ2-3; 12 positions match TRBD2. The CDR3 contains 18 residues. Germline loops: CDR1 SNHLY, CDR2 FYNNEI. The junction had 11 bases not matched to a gene; V was cut back by 6 bases and J by 1 base. The CDR3 region has the DNA TGTGCCAGCAGACCGGGACTAGCGGGCCTAGGCGGCACAGATACGCAGTATTTT. It translates to CASRPGLAGLGGTDTQYF.

This clone came up a few times. The chain uses TRBV2 and TRBJ1-5; unclear D gene. V lost 7 bases to trimming and J lost 0 bases, with 7 bases between them. Germline lookup yields CDR1 SNHLY and CDR2 FYNNEI. The CDR3 consists of 13 residues. The CDR3 spells CASIRDSNQPQHF. The CDR3, as DNA: TGTGCCAGCATCCGGGATAGCAATCAGCCCCAGCATTTT.

The chain joins TRBV5-1 to TRBJ2-5; weak D call: TRBD1 (6 bases). The ends were cut back, 0 bases at V and 0 bases at J, with 12 bases in the middle. CDR1 is SGHRS and CDR2 is YFSETQ in the germline V gene. The CDR3 is made up of 16 amino acids. CDR3 sequence reads: CASSLDGQPYQETQYF. The CDR3 DNA follows: TGCGCCAGCAGCTTGGATGGACAGCCGTACCAAGAGACCCAGTACTTC.

Only one count was recorded for this clone. This chain links TRBV7-3 with TRBJ2-5, with 11 positions matching TRBD1. The length of the CDR3 is 14 residues. In germline, CDR1 is SGHTA, CDR2 FQGTGA. With V trimmed by 5 bases and J by 5 bases, 4 bases remained unmatched. CDR3 bases: TGTGCCAGCAGCCCCGGGACAGGGGGTGAGACCCAGTACTTC. This gives the protein CASSPGTGGETQYF.

The J gene is TRBJ2-7, the V gene TRBV5-5; D may be TRBD2 (6 bases). V lost 1 base and J 7 bases, leaving 15 bases between the germline ends. Per the germline V gene, CDR1 is SGHKS and CDR2 is YYEKEE (reference sequence). This CDR3 is 14 amino acids long. CDR3 DNA: TGTGCCAGCAGCTTGTCCCCCAGCCGGGGGGAGCAGTACTTC. It encodes CASSLSPSRGEQYF.

The rearrangement uses TRBV14 and TRBJ2-6; TRBD2 agrees at 7 bases. The V gene's germline CDR1 is SGHDN and CDR2 FVKESK. V shed 1 base and J 1 base; nucleotides not matched to a gene: 10. The CDR3 has 19 residues. This CDR3 reads CASSQVGRGMKSGANVLTF. CDR3 coding DNA: TGTGCCAGCAGCCAAGTTGGGCGGGGGATGAAATCTGGGGCCAACGTCCTGACTTTC.

The chain joins TRBV4-2 to TRBJ2-1; D gene unclear. V was trimmed by 0 bases and J by 5 bases, leaving 8 bases between them. CDR3 length: 14 amino acids. Germline values: CDR1 LGHNA, CDR2 YNFKEQ. CDR3 sequence reads: CASSQDQEDNEQFF. CDR3 sequence (DNA): TGTGCCAGCAGCCAAGATCAGGAAGACAATGAGCAGTTCTTC.

V usage is TRBV5-1 and J usage is TRBJ2-5; tentatively, D is TRBD1 (6 bases). Trimming removed 1 base from V and 5 bases from J, with 21 bases in between. Germline CDR1 SGHRS, CDR2 YFSETQ. The CDR3 length is 17 residues. CDR3 protein: CASSLWGRGALTETQYF. The CDR3 DNA is TGCGCCAGCAGCTTGTGGGGCAGGGGCGCCCTGACCGAGACCCAGTACTTC.

The rearrangement links TRBV6-5 to TRBJ2-7; D unresolved. CDR3 length: 16 amino acids. The germline CDR1 and CDR2 sequences are MNHEY and SVGAGI. V was trimmed by 0 bases and J by 4 bases, leaving 16 bases between them. CDR3 DNA sequence: TGTGCCAGCAGTTACTCACATGAGCGTCCCCGTTACGAGCAGTACTTC. Translated, it gives CASSYSHERPRYEQYF.

With respect to this clone: The junction departs from the called germline gene at one end, perhaps through a read error. This chain uses TRBV7-7 with TRBJ2-2; TRBD2 is a possible D gene (7 bases). Germline loops: CDR1 SSHAT, CDR2 FNYEAQ (reference sequence). This CDR3 contains 13 residues. CDR3 bases: TGTGCTAGCAGCGCGGGGGCGGCCGGGGAGCTGTTTTTT. This gives the protein CASSAGAAGELFF. Variable domain in full (rest from reference TRBV7-7 and TRBJ2-2): GAGVSQSPRYKVTKRGQDVTLRCDPISSHATLYWYQQALGQGPEFLTYFNYEAQPDKSGLPSDRFSAERPEGSISTLTIQRTEQRDSAMYRCASSAGAAGELFFGEGSRLTVL.

The chain couples TRBV2 to TRBJ1-2; TRBD1 matches at 9 bases. CDR3 length: 13 amino acids. Germline V CDR1 and CDR2: SNHLY, FYNNEI. The ends lost 7 bases at V and 2 bases at J; junction bases unmatched: 2. The chain's CDR3 is CASTGTGNYGYTF. The CDR3 DNA follows: TGTGCCAGCACCGGGACAGGGAACTATGGCTACACCTTC.

Only a few counts were recorded for this clone. J is TRBJ2-7 and V is TRBV9, with 7 bases that match TRBD1. With 0 bases clipped from V and 2 bases from J, the junction kept 5 bases outside the gene matches. In germline, CDR1 is SGDLS, CDR2 YYNGEE. The CDR3 has 15 residues. CDR3 region: CASSVAPGGTYEQYF. CDR3 in DNA: TGTGCCAGCAGCGTAGCGCCAGGGGGTACCTACGAGCAGTACTTC.

This rearrangement joins TRBV6-5 to TRBJ1-1; D is undetermined. The germline V gene has CDR1 MNHEY and CDR2 SVGAGI. The V gene lost 6 bases and the J gene lost 0 bases, with 14 bases spanning the gap. This CDR3 is 15 amino acids long. For the CDR3, the DNA is TGTGCCAGCAGGCCCCTGGGCAAAATGAACACTGAAGCTTTCTTT. Its translation is CASRPLGKMNTEAFF.

The CDR3 region is CASSQVPGFSGNTIYF. CDR3 nucleotides: TGCGCCAGCAGCCAAGTTCCGGGGTTCTCTGGAAACACCATATATTTT. V gene TRBV4-1 combines with J gene TRBJ1-3; the D is unclear. The CDR3 covers 16 residues. Germline V gene lookup returns CDR1 MGHRA and CDR2 YSYEKL. Trimming cost V 1 base and J 0 bases, with 10 bases left between them.

The chain joins TRBV9 to TRBJ2-7, with 12 bases fitting TRBD1. Trimming at V came to 3 bases and at J to 6 bases, leaving 7 bases not matched to a gene. CDR1 and CDR2 from the germline V gene are SGDLS and YYNGEE. CDR3 length equals 15 residues. CDR3 region: CASSAPGQGAREQYF. CDR3 in DNA: TGTGCCAGCAGCGCCCCGGGACAGGGGGCACGCGAGCAGTACTTC. The variable domain in full, with the rest retrieved from reference TRBV9 and TRBJ2-7, is DSGVTQTPKHLITATGQRVTLRCSPRSGDLSVYWYQQSLDQGLQFLIQYYNGEERAKGNILERFSAQQFPDLHSELNLSSLELGDSALYFCASSAPGQGAREQYFGPGTRLTVT.

This clone has just one count. The V and J genes are TRBV27 and TRBJ2-7, with D perhaps matching TRBD1 (6 bases). The CDR3 covers 15 residues. Germline V gene data show CDR1 as MNHEY and CDR2 as SMNVEV (reference sequence). The V and J ends lost 0 bases and 2 bases respectively, with 11 bases between them. The CDR3 loop is CASSLSTGPTYEQYF. The DNA for the CDR3 is TGTGCCAGCAGTTTATCAACAGGGCCCACCTACGAGCAGTACTTC.

This sequence joins TRBV11-2 and TRBJ2-7; unclear D gene. The CDR3 is made up of 14 amino acids. Per germline, CDR1 SGHAT and CDR2 FQNNGV. Trimming removed 0 bases from V and 2 bases from J, with 8 bases in between. CDR3: CASSLDLRAYEQYF. The CDR3 coding sequence is TGTGCCAGCAGCTTAGACCTACGGGCCTACGAGCAGTACTTC.

In DNA form, the CDR3 reads TGTGCCAGCAGCCGAGGCGACAGGTGGTATAATTCACCCCTCCACTTT. The encoded protein is CASSRGDRWYNSPLHF. This rearrangement joins TRBV5-6 to TRBJ1-6; possible D gene TRBD1, 6 bases. CDR3 length equals 16 residues. The ends were cut back, 4 bases at V and 4 bases at J, with 15 bases in the middle. Germline V gene lookup returns CDR1 SGHDT and CDR2 YYEEEE.

V usage is TRBV4-2 and J usage is TRBJ1-1, with 7 bases aligning to TRBD1. From germline, CDR1 is LGHNA and CDR2 YNFKEQ. The CDR3 covers 12 residues. The V gene end was trimmed by 4 bases and the J gene end by 8 bases; junction bases not matched to a gene: 4. As DNA, the CDR3 is TGTGCCAGCAGCCCAGGGACAGCCGAAGCTTTCTTT. It is translated as CASSPGTAEAFF.

V is TRBV7-9 and J is TRBJ1-6; D is ambiguous. Germline-derived CDR1 and CDR2 are SEHNR and FQNEAQ (reference sequence). V was pared by 3 bases and J by 7 bases, with 7 bases between. CDR3 length: 13 residues. CDR3 bases: TGTGCCAGCAGCTTGAGCGCCAATTCACCCCTCCACTTT. It specifies CASSLSANSPLHF.

V and J are TRBV10-3 and TRBJ1-2, with a weak D call TRBD1 (5 bases). Germline assignment: CDR1 ENHRY and CDR2 SYGVKD. This CDR3 contains 12 residues. V was shortened by 6 bases and J by 2 bases, with 7 bases between the two germline ends. The CDR3 DNA sequence: TGTGCCATCAGCACAGGAAACTATGGCTACACCTTC. This translates into CAISTGNYGYTF.

The chain combines TRBV6-6 with TRBJ1-1; TRBD1 agrees at 7 bases. CDR1 is MNHNY and CDR2 is SVGAGI in the germline V gene (reference sequence). The CDR3 totals 15 residues. J gave up 3 bases and V 6 bases, and 10 bases lay outside the gene matches. CDR3 protein: CASRKDRVGDTEAFF. CDR3 coding DNA: TGTGCCAGCAGAAAAGACAGGGTAGGGGACACTGAAGCTTTCTTT.

The CDR3 loop reads CASSLGAGSQPQHF. For the CDR3, the DNA is TGTGCCAGCAGTTTAGGGGCCGGGAGTCAGCCCCAGCATTTT. The chain joins TRBV28 to TRBJ1-5; D may be TRBD1 (5 bases). The V gene's germline CDR1 is MDHEN and CDR2 SYDVKM. With 2 bases removed from V and 6 bases from J, the gap between germline ends came to 11 bases. This CDR3 is built from 14 residues.

The chain has TRBV5-4 and TRBJ2-2, with 11 bases aligning to TRBD1. Germline trimming cut 4 bases from V and 6 bases from J; bases unmatched to any gene: 2. The CDR3 consists of 14 residues. Per germline, CDR1 SGHNT and CDR2 YYREEE (reference sequence). The CDR3 region has the DNA TGTGCCAGCAGCCCGGGACAGGGGGCCGGGGAGCTGTTTTTT. Residues: CASSPGQGAGELFF.

The rearrangement uses TRBV5-4 and TRBJ2-5, with 9 nucleotides matching TRBD1. CDR1 SGHNT and CDR2 YYREEE come from the germline V gene (reference sequence). CDR3 length equals 15 residues. With 4 bases clipped from V and 5 bases from J, the junction kept 9 bases outside the gene matches. For the CDR3, the DNA is TGTGCCAGCAGCCTAAGAAACAGGGGGCTGGAGACCCAGTACTTC. Its translation is CASSLRNRGLETQYF.

The chain carries TRBV5-1 and TRBJ1-6; TRBD1 is a possible D gene (6 bases). V lost 0 bases and J 10 bases, leaving 14 bases between the germline ends. The CDR3 spans 15 residues. Germline loops: CDR1 SGHRS, CDR2 YFSETQ. The chain's CDR3 is CASSLGRGAISPLHF. The DNA of the CDR3 is TGCGCCAGCAGCTTGGGACGGGGGGCCATCTCACCCCTCCACTTT.

V and J are TRBV11-2 and TRBJ2-1; D is possibly TRBD2 (6 bases). Germline V gene data show CDR1 as SGHAT and CDR2 as FQNNGV. V lost 0 bases and J 9 bases, leaving 18 bases between the germline ends. There are 16 residues in the CDR3. The CDR3 here is CASSLDRISLGGEQFF. DNA for the CDR3: TGTGCCAGCAGCTTAGATCGTATCAGTCTGGGAGGTGAGCAGTTCTTC.

The chain joins TRBV5-1 to TRBJ2-1; 8 bases fit TRBD1. V lost 4 bases to trimming and J lost 4 bases; unmatched junction nucleotides: 10. Germline loops: CDR1 SGHRS, CDR2 YFSETQ. This CDR3 is 16 amino acids long. The CDR3 sequence is CASSPTTGVFYNEQFF. CDR3 bases: TGCGCCAGCAGCCCCACGACAGGGGTTTTTTACAATGAGCAGTTCTTC.

The chain uses TRBV30 and TRBJ1-1, with a tentative D call TRBD1 (6 bases). In germline, CDR1 is GTSNPN, CDR2 SVGIG (reference sequence). The CDR3 runs 13 residues. V dropped 5 bases and J dropped 0 bases, with 10 bases sitting between them. This chain's CDR3 is CAWATGMNTEAFF. The CDR3 nucleotides read TGTGCCTGGGCCACAGGGATGAACACTGAAGCTTTCTTT.

The chain carries TRBV7-2 and TRBJ1-2; 11 bases match TRBD1. V was clipped by 4 bases and J by 6 bases; unmatched bases: 10. From germline, CDR1 is SGHTA and CDR2 FQGNSA. The CDR3 has 16 residues. The CDR3 here is CASSSGQGAIFDGYTF. The CDR3 coding sequence is TGTGCCAGCAGCTCCGGACAGGGGGCGATTTTTGATGGCTACACCTTC.

The chain couples TRBV7-9 to TRBJ1-1, with D uncertain. This CDR3 comprises 13 residues. Germline assignment: CDR1 SEHNR and CDR2 FQNEAQ (reference sequence). V was shortened by 2 bases and J by 0 bases, with 4 bases between the two germline ends. The CDR3 nucleotides are TGTGCCAGCAGCTTAACAGTGAACACTGAAGCTTTCTTT. This sequence encodes CASSLTVNTEAFF. The entire variable domain, with the rest obtained from reference TRBV7-9 and TRBJ1-1, is as follows: DTGVSQNPRHKITKRGQNVTFRCDPISEHNRLYWYRQTLGQGPEFLTYFQNEAQLEKSRLLSDRFSAERPKGSFSTLEIQRTEQGDSAMYLCASSLTVNTEAFFGQGTRLTVV.